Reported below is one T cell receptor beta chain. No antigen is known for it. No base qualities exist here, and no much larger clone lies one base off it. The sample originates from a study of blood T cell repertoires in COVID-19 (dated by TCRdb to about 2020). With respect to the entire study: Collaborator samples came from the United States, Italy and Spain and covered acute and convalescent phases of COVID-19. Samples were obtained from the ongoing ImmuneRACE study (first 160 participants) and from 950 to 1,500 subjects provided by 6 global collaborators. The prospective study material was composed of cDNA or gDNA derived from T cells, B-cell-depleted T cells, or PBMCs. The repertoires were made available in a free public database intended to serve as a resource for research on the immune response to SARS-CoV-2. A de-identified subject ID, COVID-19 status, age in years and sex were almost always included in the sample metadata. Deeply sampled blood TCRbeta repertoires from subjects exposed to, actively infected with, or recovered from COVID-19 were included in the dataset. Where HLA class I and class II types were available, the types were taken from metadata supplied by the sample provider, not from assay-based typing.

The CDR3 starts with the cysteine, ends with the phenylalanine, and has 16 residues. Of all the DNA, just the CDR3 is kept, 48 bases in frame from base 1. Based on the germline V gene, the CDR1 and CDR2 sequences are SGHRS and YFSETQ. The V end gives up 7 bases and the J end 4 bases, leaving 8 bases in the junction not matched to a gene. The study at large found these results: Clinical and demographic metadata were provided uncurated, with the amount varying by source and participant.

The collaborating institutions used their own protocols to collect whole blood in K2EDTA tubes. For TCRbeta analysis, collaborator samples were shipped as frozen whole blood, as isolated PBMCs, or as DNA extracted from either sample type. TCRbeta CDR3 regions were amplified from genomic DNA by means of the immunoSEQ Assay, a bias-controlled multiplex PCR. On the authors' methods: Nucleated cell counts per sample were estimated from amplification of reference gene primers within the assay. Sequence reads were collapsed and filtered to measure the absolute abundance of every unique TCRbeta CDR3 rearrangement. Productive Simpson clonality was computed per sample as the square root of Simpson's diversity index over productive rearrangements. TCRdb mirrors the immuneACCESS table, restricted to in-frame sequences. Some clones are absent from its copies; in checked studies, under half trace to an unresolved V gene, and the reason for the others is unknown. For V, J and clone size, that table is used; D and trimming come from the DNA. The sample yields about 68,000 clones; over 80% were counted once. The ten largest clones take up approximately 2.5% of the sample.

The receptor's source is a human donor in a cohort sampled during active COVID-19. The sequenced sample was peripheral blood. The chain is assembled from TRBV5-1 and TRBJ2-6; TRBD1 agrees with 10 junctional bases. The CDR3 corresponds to CASYGQGVSGANVLTF. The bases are TGCGCCAGCTATGGACAGGGGGTTTCCGGGGCCAACGTCCTGACTTTC.